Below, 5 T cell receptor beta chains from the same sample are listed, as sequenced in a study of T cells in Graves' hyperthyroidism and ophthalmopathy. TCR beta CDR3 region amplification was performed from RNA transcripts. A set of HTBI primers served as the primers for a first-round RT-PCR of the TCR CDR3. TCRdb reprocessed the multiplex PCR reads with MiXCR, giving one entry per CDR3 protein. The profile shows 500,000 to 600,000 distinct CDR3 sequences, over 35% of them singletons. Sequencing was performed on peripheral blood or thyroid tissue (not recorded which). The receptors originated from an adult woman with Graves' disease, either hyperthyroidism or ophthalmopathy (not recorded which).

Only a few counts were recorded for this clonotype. The DNA of the CDR3 is TGTGCCAGCAGCTTAGGTGTTGAGGGATACGAGCAGTACTTC. This translates into CASSLGVEGYEQYF. The rearrangement joins TRBV7-8 to TRBJ2-7; a weak D match, TRBD2 (5 bases). The CDR3 totals 14 residues. V lost 1 base and J lost 4, with 11 bases in between. Per the germline V gene, CDR1 is SGHVS and CDR2 is FQNEAQ.

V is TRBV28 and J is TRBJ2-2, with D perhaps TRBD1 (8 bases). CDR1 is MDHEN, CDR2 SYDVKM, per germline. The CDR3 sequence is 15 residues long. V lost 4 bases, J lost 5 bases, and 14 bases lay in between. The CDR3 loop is CASSYLQGGTGELFF. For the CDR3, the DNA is TGTGCCAGCAGTTACCTACAGGGGGGGACCGGGGAGCTGTTTTTT.

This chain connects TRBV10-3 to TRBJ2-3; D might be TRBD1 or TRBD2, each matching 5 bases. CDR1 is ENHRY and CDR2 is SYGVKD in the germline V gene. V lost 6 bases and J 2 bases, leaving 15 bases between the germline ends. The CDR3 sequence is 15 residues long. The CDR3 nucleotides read TGTGCCATCAGAACCGGGACCCGAACCACAGATACGCAGTATTTT. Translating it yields CAIRTGTRTTDTQYF.

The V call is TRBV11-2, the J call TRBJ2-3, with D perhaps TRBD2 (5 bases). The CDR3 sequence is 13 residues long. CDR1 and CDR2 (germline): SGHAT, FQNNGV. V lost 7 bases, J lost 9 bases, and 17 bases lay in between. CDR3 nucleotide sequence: TGTGCCAGCAAAGCCTTCGGAGGAGACACGCAGTATTTT. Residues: CASKAFGGDTQYF.

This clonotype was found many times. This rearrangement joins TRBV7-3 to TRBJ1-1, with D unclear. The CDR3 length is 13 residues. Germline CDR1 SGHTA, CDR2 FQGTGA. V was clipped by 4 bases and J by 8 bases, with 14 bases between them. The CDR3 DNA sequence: TGTGCCAGCAGCTACGCGGGAGATCAGGAAGCTTTCTTT. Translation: CASSYAGDQEAFF.